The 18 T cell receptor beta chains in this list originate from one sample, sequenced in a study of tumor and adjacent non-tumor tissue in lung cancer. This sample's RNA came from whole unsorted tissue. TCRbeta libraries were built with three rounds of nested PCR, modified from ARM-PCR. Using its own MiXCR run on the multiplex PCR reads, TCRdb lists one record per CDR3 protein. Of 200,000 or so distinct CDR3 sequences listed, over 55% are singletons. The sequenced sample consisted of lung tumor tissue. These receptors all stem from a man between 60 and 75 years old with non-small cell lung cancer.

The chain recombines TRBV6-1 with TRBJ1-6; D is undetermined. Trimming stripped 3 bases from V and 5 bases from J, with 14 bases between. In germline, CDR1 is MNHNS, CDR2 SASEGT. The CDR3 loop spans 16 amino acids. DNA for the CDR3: TGTGCCAGCAGTGATATTTTGACAAGGGATAATTCACCCCTCCACTTT. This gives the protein CASSDILTRDNSPLHF.

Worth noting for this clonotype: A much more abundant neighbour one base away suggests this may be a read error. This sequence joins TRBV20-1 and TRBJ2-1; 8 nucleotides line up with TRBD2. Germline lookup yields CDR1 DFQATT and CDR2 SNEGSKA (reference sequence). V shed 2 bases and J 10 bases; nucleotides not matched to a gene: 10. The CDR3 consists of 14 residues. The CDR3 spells CSARNVAGGKEQFF. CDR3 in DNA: TGCAGTGCTAGAAATGTGGCGGGAGGCAAGGAGCAGTTCTTC.

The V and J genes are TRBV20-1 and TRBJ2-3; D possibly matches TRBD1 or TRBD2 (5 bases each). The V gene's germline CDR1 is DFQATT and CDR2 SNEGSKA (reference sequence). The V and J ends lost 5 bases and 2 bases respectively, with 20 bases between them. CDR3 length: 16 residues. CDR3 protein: CSAGGTTSGPTDTQYF. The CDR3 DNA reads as TGCAGTGCTGGGGGTACTACTAGTGGTCCCACAGATACGCAGTATTTT.

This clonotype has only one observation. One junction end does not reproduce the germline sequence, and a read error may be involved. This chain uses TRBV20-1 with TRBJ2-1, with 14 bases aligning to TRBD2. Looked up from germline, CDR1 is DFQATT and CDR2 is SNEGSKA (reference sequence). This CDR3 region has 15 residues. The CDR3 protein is CCANQTSGRANEQFF. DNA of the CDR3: TGCTGTGCTAACCAGACTAGCGGGAGGGCCAATGAGCAGTTCTTC.

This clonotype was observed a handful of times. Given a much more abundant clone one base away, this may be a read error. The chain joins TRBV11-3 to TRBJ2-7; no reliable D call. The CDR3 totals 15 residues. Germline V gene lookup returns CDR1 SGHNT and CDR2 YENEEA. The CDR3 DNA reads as TGTGCCAGCAGATTAGGCCAGGCCACTTCCTACGAGCAGTACTTC. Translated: CASRLGQATSYEQYF.

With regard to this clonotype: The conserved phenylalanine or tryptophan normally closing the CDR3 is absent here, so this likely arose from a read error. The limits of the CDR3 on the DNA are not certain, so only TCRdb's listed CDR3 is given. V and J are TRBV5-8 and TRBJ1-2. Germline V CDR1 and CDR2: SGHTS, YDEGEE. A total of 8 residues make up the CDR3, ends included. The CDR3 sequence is CASSRPRS.

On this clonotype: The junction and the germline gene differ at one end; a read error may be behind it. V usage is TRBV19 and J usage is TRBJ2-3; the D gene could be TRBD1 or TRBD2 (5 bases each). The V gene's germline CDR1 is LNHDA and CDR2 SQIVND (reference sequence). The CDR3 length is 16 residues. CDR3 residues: CASSTSRRGRGDMQYF. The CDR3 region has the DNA TGTGCCAGTAGTACCTCGCGTAGGGGCCGGGGAGATATGCAGTATTTT.

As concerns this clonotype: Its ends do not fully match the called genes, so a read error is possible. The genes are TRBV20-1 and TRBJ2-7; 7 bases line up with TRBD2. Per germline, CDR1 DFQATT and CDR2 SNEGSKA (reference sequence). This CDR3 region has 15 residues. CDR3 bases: TGCAGTGCTAGAAGGTCCAGCGGGACTCCGAACGAACAGTACTTC. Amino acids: CSARRSSGTPNEQYF.

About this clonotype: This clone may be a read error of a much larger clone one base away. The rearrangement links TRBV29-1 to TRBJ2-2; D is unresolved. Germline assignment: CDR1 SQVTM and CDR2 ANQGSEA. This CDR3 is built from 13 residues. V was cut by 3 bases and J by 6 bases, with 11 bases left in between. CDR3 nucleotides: TGCAGCGTTGATGGGATTCTATCCGGGGAGCTGTTTTTT. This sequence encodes CSVDGILSGELFF.

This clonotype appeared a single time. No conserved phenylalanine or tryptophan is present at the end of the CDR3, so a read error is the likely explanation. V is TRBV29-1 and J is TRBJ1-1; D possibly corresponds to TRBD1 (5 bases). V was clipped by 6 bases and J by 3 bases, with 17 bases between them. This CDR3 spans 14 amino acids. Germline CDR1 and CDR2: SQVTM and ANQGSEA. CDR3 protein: CSVGQGSGYTEAFY. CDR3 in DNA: TGCAGCGTGGGTCAGGGAAGCGGTTACACTGAAGCTTTCTAT.

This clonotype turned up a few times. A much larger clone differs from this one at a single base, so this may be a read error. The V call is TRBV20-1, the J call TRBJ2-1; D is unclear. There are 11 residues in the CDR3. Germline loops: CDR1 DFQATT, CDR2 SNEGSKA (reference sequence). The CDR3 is CSARVLNERFF. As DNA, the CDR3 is TGCAGTGCTAGAGTCCTCAATGAGCGGTTCTTC.

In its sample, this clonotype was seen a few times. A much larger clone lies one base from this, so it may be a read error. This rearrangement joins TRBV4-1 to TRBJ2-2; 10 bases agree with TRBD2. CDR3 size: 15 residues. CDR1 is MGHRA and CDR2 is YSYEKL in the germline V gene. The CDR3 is CASSQSGGATRELFF. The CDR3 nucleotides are TGCGCCAGCAGCCAAAGCGGGGGGGCCACCAGGGAGCTGTTTTTT.

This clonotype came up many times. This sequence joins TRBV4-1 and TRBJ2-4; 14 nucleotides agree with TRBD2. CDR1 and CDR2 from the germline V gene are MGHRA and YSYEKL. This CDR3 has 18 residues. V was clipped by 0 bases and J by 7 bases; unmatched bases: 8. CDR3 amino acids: CASSQDRGLAGDRNIQYF. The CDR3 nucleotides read TGCGCCAGCAGCCAAGATAGGGGACTAGCGGGAGATAGGAACATTCAGTACTTC.

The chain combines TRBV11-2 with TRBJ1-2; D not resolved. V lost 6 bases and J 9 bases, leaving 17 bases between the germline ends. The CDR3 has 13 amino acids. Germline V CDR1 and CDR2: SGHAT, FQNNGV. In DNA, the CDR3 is TGTGCCAGCAGATCCTTACTGATGGGGAGCTACACCTTC. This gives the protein CASRSLLMGSYTF. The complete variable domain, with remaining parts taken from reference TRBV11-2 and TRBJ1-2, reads EAGVAQSPRYKIIEKRQSVAFWCNPISGHATLYWYQQILGQGPKLLIQFQNNGVVDDSQLPKDRFSAERLKGVDSTLKIQPAKLEDSAVYLCASRSLLMGSYTFGSGTRLTVV.

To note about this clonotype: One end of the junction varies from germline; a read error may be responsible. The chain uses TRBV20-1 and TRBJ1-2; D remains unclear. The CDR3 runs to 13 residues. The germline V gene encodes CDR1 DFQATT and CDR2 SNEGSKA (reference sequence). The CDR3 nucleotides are TGCAGTGTTCCCTCCGAGGGTTTGGATGGCCACACCTTC. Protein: CSVPSEGLDGHTF.

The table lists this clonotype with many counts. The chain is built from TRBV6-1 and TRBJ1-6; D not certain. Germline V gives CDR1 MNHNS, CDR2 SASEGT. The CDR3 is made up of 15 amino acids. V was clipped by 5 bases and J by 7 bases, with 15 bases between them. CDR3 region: CASSSRDPRNSPLHF. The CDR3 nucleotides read TGTGCCAGCAGTTCCCGGGATCCGAGGAATTCACCCCTCCACTTT.

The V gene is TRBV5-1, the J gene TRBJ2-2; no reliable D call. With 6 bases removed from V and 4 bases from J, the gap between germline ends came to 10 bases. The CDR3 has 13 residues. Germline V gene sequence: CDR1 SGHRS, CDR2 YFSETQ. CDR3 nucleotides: TGCGCCAGCACTTTGGCGGTCACCGGGGAGCTGTTTTTT. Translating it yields CASTLAVTGELFF.

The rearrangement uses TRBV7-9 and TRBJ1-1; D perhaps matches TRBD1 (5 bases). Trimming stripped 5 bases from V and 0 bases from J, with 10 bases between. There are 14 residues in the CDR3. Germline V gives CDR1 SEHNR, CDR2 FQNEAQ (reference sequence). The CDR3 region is CASSPGTVNTEAFF. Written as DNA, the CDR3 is TGTGCCAGCAGCCCCGGGACGGTGAACACTGAAGCTTTCTTT.